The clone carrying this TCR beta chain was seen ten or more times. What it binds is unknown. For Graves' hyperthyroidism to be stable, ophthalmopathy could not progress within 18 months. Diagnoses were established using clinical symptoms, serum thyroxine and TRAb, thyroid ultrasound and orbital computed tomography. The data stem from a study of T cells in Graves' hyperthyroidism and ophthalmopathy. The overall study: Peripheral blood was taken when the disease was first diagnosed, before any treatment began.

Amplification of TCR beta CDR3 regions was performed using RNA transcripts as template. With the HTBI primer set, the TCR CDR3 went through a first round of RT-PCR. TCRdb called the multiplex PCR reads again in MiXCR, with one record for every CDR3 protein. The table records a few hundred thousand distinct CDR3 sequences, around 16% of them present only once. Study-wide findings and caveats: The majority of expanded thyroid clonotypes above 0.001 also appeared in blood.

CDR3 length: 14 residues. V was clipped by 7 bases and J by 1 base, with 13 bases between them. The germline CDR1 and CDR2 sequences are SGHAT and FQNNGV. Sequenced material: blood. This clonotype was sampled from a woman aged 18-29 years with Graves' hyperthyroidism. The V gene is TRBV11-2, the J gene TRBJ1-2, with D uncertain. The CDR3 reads CASTMGSGNYGYTF. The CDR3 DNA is TGTGCCAGCACCATGGGGTCCGGTAACTATGGCTACACCTTC.